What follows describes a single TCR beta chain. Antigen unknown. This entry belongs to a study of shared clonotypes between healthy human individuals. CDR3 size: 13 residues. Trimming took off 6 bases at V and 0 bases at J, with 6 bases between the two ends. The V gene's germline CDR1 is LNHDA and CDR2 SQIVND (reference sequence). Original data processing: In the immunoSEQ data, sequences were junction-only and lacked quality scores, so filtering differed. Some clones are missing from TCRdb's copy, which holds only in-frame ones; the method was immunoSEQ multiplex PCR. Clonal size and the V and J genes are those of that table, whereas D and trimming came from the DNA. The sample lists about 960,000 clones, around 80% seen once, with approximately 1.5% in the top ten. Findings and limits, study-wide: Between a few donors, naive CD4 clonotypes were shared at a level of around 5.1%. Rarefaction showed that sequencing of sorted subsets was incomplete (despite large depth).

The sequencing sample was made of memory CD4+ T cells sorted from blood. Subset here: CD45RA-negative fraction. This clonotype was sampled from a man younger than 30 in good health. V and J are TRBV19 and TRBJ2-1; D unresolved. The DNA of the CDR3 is TGTGCCAGTAGATCTAACTCCTACAATGAGCAGTTCTTC. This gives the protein CASRSNSYNEQFF. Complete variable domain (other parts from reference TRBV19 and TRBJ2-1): DGGITQSPKYLFRKEGQNVTLSCEQNLNHDAMYWYRQDPGQGLRLIYYSQIVNDFQKGDIAEGYSVSREKKESFPLTVTSAQKNPTAFYLCASRSNSYNEQFFGPGTRLTVL.